This entry describes one T cell receptor (beta chain). Germline assignment: CDR1 MNHEY and CDR2 SVGAGI. This CDR3 is built from 15 residues. The V gene lost 2 bases and the J gene lost 2 bases, with 10 bases spanning the gap. Clones were read by immunoSEQ multiplex PCR, and TCRdb kept only the in-frame ones, dropping some. The data show roughly 92,000 clones, with roughly 94% seen just once and about 1.5% held by the top ten. The entry originates in a study of siplizumab effects on memory and regulatory T cells. The chain links TRBV6-5 to TRBJ1-3; D call uncertain. The receptor's source is a human donor in good health. The source material was non-Treg CD4+ T cells sorted from blood. The CDR3 spells CASSYRGSPGNTIYF. The CDR3 DNA reads as TGTGCCAGCAGTTACCGGGGTTCCCCTGGAAACACCATATATTTT.